A selection of T cell receptor beta chains follows, all from one sample in a study of cytomegalovirus exposure and HLA in healthy donors. The protocol was immunoSEQ multiplex PCR, while the TCRdb copy is restricted to in-frame clones and leaves out a portion. The data contain about 110,000 clones, 65% to 80% of them singletons. The source material was PBMCs. All receptors come from a human donor in good health. Each CDR3 is given with its conserved first and last residue. Fields, in order: clone size, J gene, V gene, D gene, CDR3 DNA, CDR3 protein. The D gene is left open where the match is weak. Some rows mark clone size as missing; the rest say once, few, many or name a class of expanded clone.

size: once; J: TRBJ2-7; V: TRBV7-2; D: TRBD1; DNA: TGTGCCAGCAGCTTAGCCGTCGACAGGGTCACCTACGAGCAGTACTTC; CDR3: CASSLAVDRVTYEQYF
size: -; J: TRBJ1-2; V: TRBV2; D: -; DNA: TGTGCCAGCAGCAGCCTACCAACAGGGCCGAGTGACTATGGCTACACCTTC; CDR3: CASSSLPTGPSDYGYTF
size: -; J: TRBJ2-1; V: TRBV5-6; D: -; DNA: TGTGCCACCACATTCGAAGGAGTTACTGGTGAGCAGTTCTTC; CDR3: CATTFEGVTGEQFF
size: -; J: TRBJ1-1; V: TRBV7-9; D: TRBD1; DNA: TGTTCCAGCAGCCCGACAGGGCAGGGAAGTCGAAACACTGAAGCTTTCTTT; CDR3: CSSSPTGQGSRNTEAFF
size: once; J: TRBJ1-1; V: TRBV29-1; D: -; DNA: TGCAGCGTCTCAAGAACTTTCGAGTCTTTCTTT; CDR3: CSVSRTFESFF
size: -; J: TRBJ1-1; V: TRBV28; D: TRBD1; DNA: TGTGCCAGCAGTCCAACCGGACAGGGTTCCACTGAAGCTTTCTTT; CDR3: CASSPTGQGSTEAFF
size: few; J: TRBJ1-5; V: TRBV7-9; D: -; DNA: TGTGCCAGCAGCTCCGCGTCGGGGGTACAAGGTCCCCAGCATTTT; CDR3: CASSSASGVQGPQHF
size: -; J: TRBJ2-7; V: TRBV6-1; D: TRBD2; DNA: TGTGCCAGCAGTGGGCGGGGGGGGGACGAGCAGTACTTC; CDR3: CASSGRGGDEQYF
size: -; J: TRBJ2-3; V: TRBV5-6; D: -; DNA: TGTGCCAGCAGCTTGGGGGGGGGCGGCACAGATACGCAGTATTTT; CDR3: CASSLGGGGTDTQYF
size: -; J: TRBJ1-5; V: TRBV2; D: TRBD1; DNA: TGTGCCAGCAATCCGGGACAGGGAAGCAATCAGCCCCAGCATTTT; CDR3: CASNPGQGSNQPQHF
size: -; J: TRBJ2-7; V: TRBV5-1; D: TRBD1; DNA: TGCGCCAGCAGTCGGACAGGTCCCTACGAGCAGTACTTC; CDR3: CASSRTGPYEQYF
size: -; J: TRBJ1-1; V: TRBV18; D: TRBD1; DNA: TGTGCCAGCTCCCCCGACAGGGGGTATACTGAAGCTTTCTTT; CDR3: CASSPDRGYTEAFF
size: few; J: TRBJ2-1; V: TRBV14; D: TRBD2; DNA: TGTGCCAGCAGCCCTCGAGCGGGAATCAATGAGCAGTTCTTC; CDR3: CASSPRAGINEQFF
size: -; J: TRBJ1-4; V: TRBV9; D: TRBD1; DNA: TGTGCCAGCAGCGTAGGAGTGGGGAGGACAGGGGAGGAAAAACTGTTTTTT; CDR3: CASSVGVGRTGEEKLFF
size: -; J: TRBJ2-3; V: TRBV6-1; D: TRBD1; DNA: TGTGCCAGCAGTGGGACAGGGGGCGCAGATACGCAGTATTTT; CDR3: CASSGTGGADTQYF
size: -; J: TRBJ2-1; V: TRBV6-1; D: -; DNA: TGTGCCAGCAGGAAGGACGGGGTCTCCTACAATGAGCAGTTCTTC; CDR3: CASRKDGVSYNEQFF
size: once; J: TRBJ1-5; V: TRBV19; D: TRBD1; DNA: TGTGCCAGTAGTATAGCCCCCTCGACAGGGTATAGCAATCAGCCCCAGCATTTT; CDR3: CASSIAPSTGYSNQPQHF
size: -; J: TRBJ1-2; V: TRBV6-5; D: TRBD1; DNA: TGTGCCAGCAGCCGCGACAGGGGGTTCTATGGCTACACCTTC; CDR3: CASSRDRGFYGYTF
size: -; J: TRBJ1-5; V: TRBV6-5; D: TRBD1; DNA: TGTGCCAGCAGTTCGGACAGGATGAATCAGCCCCAGCATTTT; CDR3: CASSSDRMNQPQHF
size: -; J: TRBJ1-5; V: TRBV30; D: -; DNA: TGTGCCTGGAGTGTAGGGGACTATAGCAATCAGCCCCAGCATTTT; CDR3: CAWSVGDYSNQPQHF
size: -; J: TRBJ1-5; V: TRBV27; D: -; DNA: TGTGCCAGCAGTACGACTTACAGGCATAGCAATCAGCCCCAGCATTTT; CDR3: CASSTTYRHSNQPQHF
size: -; J: TRBJ2-3; V: TRBV6-6; D: TRBD1; DNA: TGTGCCAGCAGTAACGGACAGGGCACAGATACGCAGTATTTT; CDR3: CASSNGQGTDTQYF
size: -; J: TRBJ1-1; V: TRBV6-5; D: TRBD1; DNA: TGTGCCAGCAAGAGGGACAGGGCGACCACTGAAGCTTTCTTT; CDR3: CASKRDRATTEAFF
size: -; J: TRBJ2-5; V: TRBV27; D: -; DNA: TGTGCCAGCAGTAAGGGGAGGATCGGGGAGACCCAGTACTTC; CDR3: CASSKGRIGETQYF
size: -; J: TRBJ1-5; V: TRBV7-9; D: -; DNA: TGTGCCAGCAGCTTAGATTCGTTCTCCCAGCATTTT; CDR3: CASSLDSFSQHF
size: few; J: TRBJ1-1; V: TRBV18; D: -; DNA: TGTGCCAGCTCCTTGGACACGAACACTGAAGCTTTCTTT; CDR3: CASSLDTNTEAFF
size: few; J: TRBJ2-3; V: TRBV13; D: -; DNA: TGTGCCAGCAGAGAGCGGAATCCCGCACGTGGTACGCAGTATTTT; CDR3: CASRERNPARGTQYF
size: -; J: TRBJ1-1; V: TRBV28; D: TRBD1; DNA: TGTGCCAGCAGTTCTGATATGGGGACAGCCTTAATTAACACTGAAGCTTTCTTT; CDR3: CASSSDMGTALINTEAFF
size: few; J: TRBJ2-3; V: TRBV15; D: TRBD2; DNA: TGTGCCACCAGCAGAGCTCCTAGCGGAGACACAGATACGCAGTATTTT; CDR3: CATSRAPSGDTDTQYF
size: -; J: TRBJ1-5; V: TRBV29-1; D: TRBD1; DNA: TGCAGCGTTGGGGCCGGGACAGGGGACAGCAATCAGCCCCAGCATTTT; CDR3: CSVGAGTGDSNQPQHF
size: -; J: TRBJ2-1; V: TRBV6-5; D: TRBD2; DNA: TGTGCCAGCAAGGGAGCGGGAGATCGAAATGAGCAGTTCTTC; CDR3: CASKGAGDRNEQFF
size: -; J: TRBJ2-7; V: TRBV21-1; D: -; DNA: TGTGCCAGCAGCAAAGCGGGCCGACAGTCCTACGAGCAGTACTTC; CDR3: CASSKAGRQSYEQYF
size: -; J: TRBJ2-3; V: TRBV5-4; D: TRBD2; DNA: TGTGCCAGCAGCTTGGACGCGGGGGGCGCCACAGATACGCAGTATTTT; CDR3: CASSLDAGGATDTQYF
size: -; J: TRBJ2-3; V: TRBV7-3; D: TRBD1; DNA: TGTGCCAGCAGCGGACAGGGGATGGGCCCAGATACGCAGTATTTT; CDR3: CASSGQGMGPDTQYF
size: -; J: TRBJ2-5; V: TRBV5-1; D: -; DNA: TGCGCCAGCAGCTTTGGCAGCGCCATGGAGACCCAGTACTTC; CDR3: CASSFGSAMETQYF
size: -; J: TRBJ2-5; V: TRBV19; D: TRBD1; DNA: TGTGCCAGTAGGCGGACAGGGGTGGAGACCCAGTACTTC; CDR3: CASRRTGVETQYF
size: -; J: TRBJ2-7; V: TRBV28; D: TRBD1; DNA: TGTGCCAGCAGTTCCCCCGCGACAGGGGGCTACGAGCAGTACTTC; CDR3: CASSSPATGGYEQYF
size: few; J: TRBJ1-1; V: TRBV27; D: -; DNA: TGTGCCAGCAGTTTAGGGAACAGGGCCAACACTGAAGCTTTCTTT; CDR3: CASSLGNRANTEAFF
size: -; J: TRBJ2-2; V: TRBV2; D: -; DNA: TGTGCCAGCAGTGTTGAGGGTACCGGGGAGCTGTTTTTT; CDR3: CASSVEGTGELFF
size: -; J: TRBJ2-5; V: TRBV29-1; D: -; DNA: TGCAGCGTTGATACAGGCATCGAGACCCAGTACTTC; CDR3: CSVDTGIETQYF
size: few; J: TRBJ1-5; V: TRBV6-5; D: -; DNA: TGTGCCAGCAGTTACTCCTCGGGGCCCCAGCATTTT; CDR3: CASSYSSGPQHF
size: -; J: TRBJ2-7; V: TRBV7-2; D: -; DNA: TGTGCCAGCAGCACGGACCTCATTCAAGGGGCAGGGAACCTCTACGAGCAGTACTTC; CDR3: CASSTDLIQGAGNLYEQYF
size: -; J: TRBJ1-1; V: TRBV5-1; D: TRBD1; DNA: TGCGCCAGCAGCTTGGTTTCTACAGGGGCAAACACTGAAGCTTTCTTT; CDR3: CASSLVSTGANTEAFF
size: -; J: TRBJ2-1; V: TRBV5-1; D: TRBD2; DNA: TGCGCCAGCAGCTTTTGGACTAGCGGGACGTACAATGAGCAGTTCTTC; CDR3: CASSFWTSGTYNEQFF
size: -; J: TRBJ1-3; V: TRBV11-2; D: -; DNA: TGTGCCAGCAGCTTAGGGTCAGGAAGGTCTGGAAACACCATATATTTT; CDR3: CASSLGSGRSGNTIYF
size: few; J: TRBJ2-7; V: TRBV29-1; D: -; DNA: TGCAGCGTTGAATCCCGTTACGAGCAGTACTTC; CDR3: CSVESRYEQYF
size: -; J: TRBJ1-2; V: TRBV28; D: -; DNA: TGTGCCAGCAGTTTATTAGGGGTCTATGGCTACACCTTC; CDR3: CASSLLGVYGYTF
size: once; J: TRBJ2-1; V: TRBV28; D: -; DNA: TGTGCCAGCAGTTTATACCACAGGGGGGGGAGCAATGAGCAGTTCTTC; CDR3: CASSLYHRGGSNEQFF
size: -; J: TRBJ1-2; V: TRBV7-8; D: TRBD1; DNA: TGTGCCAGCAGCTGGGGGACAGGGGCGGCCTATGGCTACACCTTC; CDR3: CASSWGTGAAYGYTF
size: -; J: TRBJ2-1; V: TRBV6-5; D: TRBD2; DNA: TGTGCCAGCAGTCCCCGGCGGGAGTGGTTAAATGAGCAGTTCTTC; CDR3: CASSPRREWLNEQFF
size: few; J: TRBJ2-2; V: TRBV28; D: -; DNA: TGTGCCAGCACAGGGGCGAACACCGGGGAGCTGTTTTTT; CDR3: CASTGANTGELFF
size: -; J: TRBJ2-7; V: TRBV18; D: TRBD1; DNA: TGTGCCAGCTCGCCAGGGACAGGACCATACGAGCAGTACTTC; CDR3: CASSPGTGPYEQYF
size: -; J: TRBJ1-3; V: TRBV2; D: TRBD1; DNA: TGTGCCAGCAGAGGCGAGCCGGGACAGGGGCGAAACACCATATATTTT; CDR3: CASRGEPGQGRNTIYF
size: -; J: TRBJ2-7; V: TRBV6-5; D: -; DNA: TGTGCCAGCAGTCCCGACAGGTTCCGCACCTACGAGCAGTACTTC; CDR3: CASSPDRFRTYEQYF
size: few; J: TRBJ2-2; V: TRBV27; D: TRBD1; DNA: TGTGCCAGCAGGGCCGGGACAGGGGGCACCGGGGAGCTGTTTTTT; CDR3: CASRAGTGGTGELFF